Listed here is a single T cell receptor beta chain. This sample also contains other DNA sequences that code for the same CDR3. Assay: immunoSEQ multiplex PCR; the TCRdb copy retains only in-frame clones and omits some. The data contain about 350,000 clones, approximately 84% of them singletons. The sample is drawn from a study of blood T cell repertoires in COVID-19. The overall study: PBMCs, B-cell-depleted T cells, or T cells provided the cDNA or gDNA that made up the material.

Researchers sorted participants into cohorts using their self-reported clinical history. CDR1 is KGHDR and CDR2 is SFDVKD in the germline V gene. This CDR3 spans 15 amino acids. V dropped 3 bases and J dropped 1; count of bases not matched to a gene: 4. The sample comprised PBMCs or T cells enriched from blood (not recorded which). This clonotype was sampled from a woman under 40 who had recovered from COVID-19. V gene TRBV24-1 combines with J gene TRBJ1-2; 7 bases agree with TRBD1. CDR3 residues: CATSDPGQDNYGYTF. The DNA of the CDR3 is TGTGCCACCAGTGATCCCGGACAGGATAACTATGGCTACACCTTC.